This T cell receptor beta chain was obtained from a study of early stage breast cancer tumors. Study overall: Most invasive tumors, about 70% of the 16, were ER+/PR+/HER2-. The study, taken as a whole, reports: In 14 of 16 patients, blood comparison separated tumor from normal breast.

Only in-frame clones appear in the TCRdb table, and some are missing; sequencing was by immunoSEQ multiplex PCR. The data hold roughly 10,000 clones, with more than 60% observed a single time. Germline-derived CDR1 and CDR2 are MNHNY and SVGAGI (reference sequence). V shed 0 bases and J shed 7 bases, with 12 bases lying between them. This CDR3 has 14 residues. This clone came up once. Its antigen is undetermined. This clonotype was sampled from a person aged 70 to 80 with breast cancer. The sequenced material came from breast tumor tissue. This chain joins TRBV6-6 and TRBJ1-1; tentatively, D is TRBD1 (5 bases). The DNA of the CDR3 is TGTGCCAGCAGTTACTCGGGGGGAGGCAGTGAAGCTTTCTTT. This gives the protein CASSYSGGGSEAFF.